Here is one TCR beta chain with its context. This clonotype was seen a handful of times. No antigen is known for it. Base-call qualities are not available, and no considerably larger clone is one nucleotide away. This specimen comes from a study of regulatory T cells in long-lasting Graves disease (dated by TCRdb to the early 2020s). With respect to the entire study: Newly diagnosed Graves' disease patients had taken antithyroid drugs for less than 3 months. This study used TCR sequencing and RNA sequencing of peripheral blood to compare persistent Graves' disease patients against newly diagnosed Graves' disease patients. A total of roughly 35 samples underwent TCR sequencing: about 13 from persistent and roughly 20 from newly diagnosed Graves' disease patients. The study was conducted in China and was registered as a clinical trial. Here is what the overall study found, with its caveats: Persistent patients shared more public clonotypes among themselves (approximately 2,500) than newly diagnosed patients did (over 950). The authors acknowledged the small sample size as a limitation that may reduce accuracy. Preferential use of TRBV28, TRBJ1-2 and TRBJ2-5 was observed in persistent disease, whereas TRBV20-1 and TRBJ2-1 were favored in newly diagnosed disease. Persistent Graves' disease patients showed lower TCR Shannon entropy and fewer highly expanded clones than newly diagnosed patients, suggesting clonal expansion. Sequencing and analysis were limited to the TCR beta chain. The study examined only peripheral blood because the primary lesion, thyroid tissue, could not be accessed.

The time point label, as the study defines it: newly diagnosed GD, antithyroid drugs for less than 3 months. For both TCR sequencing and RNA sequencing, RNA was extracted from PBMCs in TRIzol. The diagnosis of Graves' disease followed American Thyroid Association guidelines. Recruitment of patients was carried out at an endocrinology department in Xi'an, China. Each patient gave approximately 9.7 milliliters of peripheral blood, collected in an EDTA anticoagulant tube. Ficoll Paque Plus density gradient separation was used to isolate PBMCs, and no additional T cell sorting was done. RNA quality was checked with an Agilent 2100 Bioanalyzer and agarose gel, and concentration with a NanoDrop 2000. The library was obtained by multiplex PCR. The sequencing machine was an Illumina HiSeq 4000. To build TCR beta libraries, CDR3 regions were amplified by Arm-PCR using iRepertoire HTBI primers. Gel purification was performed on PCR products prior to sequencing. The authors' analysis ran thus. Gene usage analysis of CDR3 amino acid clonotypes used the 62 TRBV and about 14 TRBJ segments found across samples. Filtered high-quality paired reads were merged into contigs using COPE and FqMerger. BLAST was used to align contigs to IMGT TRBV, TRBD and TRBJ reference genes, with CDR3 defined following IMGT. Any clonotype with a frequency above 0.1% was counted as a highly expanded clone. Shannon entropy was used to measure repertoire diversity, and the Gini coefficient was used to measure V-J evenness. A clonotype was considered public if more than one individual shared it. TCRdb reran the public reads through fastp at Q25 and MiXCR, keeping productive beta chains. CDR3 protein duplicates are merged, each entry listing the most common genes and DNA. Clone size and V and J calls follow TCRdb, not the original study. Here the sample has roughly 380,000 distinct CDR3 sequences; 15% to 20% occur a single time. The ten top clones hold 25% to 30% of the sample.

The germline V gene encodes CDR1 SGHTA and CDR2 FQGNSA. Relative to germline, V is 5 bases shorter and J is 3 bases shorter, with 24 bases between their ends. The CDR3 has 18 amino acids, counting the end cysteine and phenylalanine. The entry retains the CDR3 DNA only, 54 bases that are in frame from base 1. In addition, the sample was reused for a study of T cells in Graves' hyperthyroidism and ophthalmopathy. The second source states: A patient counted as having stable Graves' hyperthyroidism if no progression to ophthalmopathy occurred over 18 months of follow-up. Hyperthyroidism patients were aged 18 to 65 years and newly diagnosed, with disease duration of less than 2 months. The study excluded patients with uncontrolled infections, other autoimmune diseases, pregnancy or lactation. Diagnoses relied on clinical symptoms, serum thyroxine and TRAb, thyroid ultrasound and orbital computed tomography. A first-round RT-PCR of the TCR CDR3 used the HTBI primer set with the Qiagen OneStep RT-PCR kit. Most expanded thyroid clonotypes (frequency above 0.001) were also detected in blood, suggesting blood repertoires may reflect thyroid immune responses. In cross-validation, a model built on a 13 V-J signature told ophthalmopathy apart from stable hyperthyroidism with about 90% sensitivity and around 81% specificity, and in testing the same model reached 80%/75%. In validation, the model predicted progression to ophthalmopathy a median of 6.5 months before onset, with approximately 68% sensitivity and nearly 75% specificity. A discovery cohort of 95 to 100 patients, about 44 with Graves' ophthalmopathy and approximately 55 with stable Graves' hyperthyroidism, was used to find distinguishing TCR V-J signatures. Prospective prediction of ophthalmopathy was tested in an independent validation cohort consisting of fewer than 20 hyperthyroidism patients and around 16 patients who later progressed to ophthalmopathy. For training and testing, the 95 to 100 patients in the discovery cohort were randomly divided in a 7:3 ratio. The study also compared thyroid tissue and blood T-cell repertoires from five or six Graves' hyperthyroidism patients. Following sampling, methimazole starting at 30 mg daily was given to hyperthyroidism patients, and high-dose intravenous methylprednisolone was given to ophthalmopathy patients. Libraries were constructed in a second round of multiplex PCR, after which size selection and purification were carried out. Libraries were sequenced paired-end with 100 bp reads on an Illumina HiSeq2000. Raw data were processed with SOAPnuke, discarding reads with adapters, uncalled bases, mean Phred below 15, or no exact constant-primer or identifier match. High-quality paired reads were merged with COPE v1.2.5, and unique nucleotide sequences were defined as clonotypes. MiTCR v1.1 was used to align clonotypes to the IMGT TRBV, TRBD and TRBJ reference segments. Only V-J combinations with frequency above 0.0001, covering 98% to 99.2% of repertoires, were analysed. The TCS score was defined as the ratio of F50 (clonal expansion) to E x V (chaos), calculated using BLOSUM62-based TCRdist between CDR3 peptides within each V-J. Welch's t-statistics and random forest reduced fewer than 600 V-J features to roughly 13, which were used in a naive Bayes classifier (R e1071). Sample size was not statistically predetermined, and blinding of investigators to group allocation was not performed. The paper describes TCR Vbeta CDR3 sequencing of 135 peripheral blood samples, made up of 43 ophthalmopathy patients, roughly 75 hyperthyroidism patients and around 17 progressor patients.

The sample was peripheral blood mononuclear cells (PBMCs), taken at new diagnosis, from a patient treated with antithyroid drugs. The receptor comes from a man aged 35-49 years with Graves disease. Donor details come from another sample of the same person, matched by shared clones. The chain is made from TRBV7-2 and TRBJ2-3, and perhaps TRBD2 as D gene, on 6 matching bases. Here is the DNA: TGTGCCAGCAGCCCACCTACCCGGGCTCCGGGAGAGACAGATACGCAGTATTTT. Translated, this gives CASSPPTRAPGETDTQYF.